The clone carrying this T cell receptor beta chain was recorded at least ten times. Its target is unknown. The record originates from a study of spatial heterogeneity in lung cancer. The study, taken as a whole, reports: Mutation counts in tumors were tracked by counts of expanded intratumoral alpha and beta TCRs.

The CDR3 totals 12 residues. V shed 3 bases and J shed 8 bases, with 10 bases lying between them. The germline V gene encodes CDR1 SGHNT and CDR2 YENEEA. TCRdb processed the 5' RACE reads anew with MiXCR; each CDR3 protein has one entry. The sample includes 20,000 to 30,000 distinct CDR3 sequences, 8% to 10% seen only once; the top ten take 6.5% to 8.5%. Time point given: sample taken at primary tumor resection. This TCR was sampled from a male donor with early-stage non-small cell lung cancer. The rearrangement uses TRBV11-3 and TRBJ1-2; no clear D gene. Sequencing was performed on lung tumor tissue, taken at surgery. In DNA form, the CDR3 reads TGTGCCAGCAGCTTTGGGGAACACGGCTACACCTTC. Its protein product is CASSFGEHGYTF.